This T cell receptor (beta chain) was observed in a study of long-term antiretroviral therapy in people with HIV. Study conclusions and caveats: Adherence to ART, viral resistance and therapy changes lacked any data.

For this clone: What it recognizes is unknown.

The study drew at least one pre-ART and at least two post-ART PBMC samples from every donor. Every sample had roughly 0.95-11 million cryopreserved PBMC in it before DNA extraction. Germline-derived CDR1 and CDR2 are SGHTA and FQGNSA. This CDR3 spans 14 amino acids. After removal of 7 bases from V and 6 bases from J, the junction contained 9 bases not matched to a gene. At the survey level, the v3.0 immunoSEQ assay was run. Assay: immunoSEQ multiplex PCR; the TCRdb copy retains only in-frame clones and omits some. The sample holds roughly 28,000 clones; 95% are singletons and the top ten take more than 3%.

This TCR derives from a man aged 45-65 years with HIV. The chain employs TRBV7-2 and TRBJ2-3, with 8 nucleotides matching TRBD2. The specimen was unsorted PBMCs, collected 5.3 years after starting antiretroviral therapy. In DNA, the CDR3 is TGTGCCAGCACCCTCGGACTAGCCGCGGATACGCAGTATTTT. This gives the protein CASTLGLAADTQYF.